A single sample is the source of the 8 T cell receptor beta chains below, sequenced in a study of cytomegalovirus exposure and HLA in healthy donors (dated by TCRdb to 2017 to 2019). The library relied on the immunoSEQ multiplex PCR assay. A mixture of 60 forward primers for TCR Vbeta segments and 13 reverse primers for TCR Jbeta segments was used in the multiplex PCR. The table comes from immuneACCESS by way of TCRdb, which keeps in-frame sequences with V and J called. Part of the clones is missing from these tables; in studies checked, under half for an unresolved V gene and the rest for unknown reasons. The sample yields around 150,000 clones; 68% were counted once. Approximately 1.5% of the sample goes to the ten largest clones. Material for sequencing was PBMCs. Every receptor here comes from a man aged 45-65 years in good health and CMV-seronegative.

The gene calls are TRBV9 and TRBJ1-6, with D uncertain. Per germline, CDR1 SGDLS and CDR2 YYNGEE. The CDR3 consists of 15 residues. V gave up 1 base and J gave up 5 bases, with 10 bases separating them. The CDR3 bases are TGTGCCAGCAGCGTACGGGCGGGCGATAATTCACCCCTCCACTTT. Its protein product is CASSVRAGDNSPLHF.

This chain joins TRBV27 and TRBJ2-1; D possibly corresponds to TRBD1 (5 bases). Trimming pared 7 bases from V and 8 bases from J, leaving 12 bases between. The CDR3 contains 12 residues. The germline V gene has CDR1 MNHEY and CDR2 SMNVEV (reference sequence). CDR3 in DNA: TGTGCCAGCATAGGGGTAGAAGATGAGCAGTTCTTC. Translated: CASIGVEDEQFF.

The chain uses TRBV28 and TRBJ2-7; 7 bases map to TRBD2. CDR1 and CDR2 (germline): MDHEN, SYDVKM. The junction had 17 bases not matched to a gene; V was cut back by 1 base and J by 5 bases. The CDR3 runs 18 residues. This chain's CDR3 is CASSLSPFWGGTLDEQYF. CDR3 bases: TGTGCCAGCAGTTTATCCCCCTTTTGGGGGGGGACTCTGGACGAGCAGTACTTC.

J is TRBJ2-7 and V is TRBV29-1; 9 bases are shared with TRBD2. Germline CDR1 is SQVTM and CDR2 is ANQGSEA. The V and J ends lost 4 bases and 4 bases, in that order; junction bases with no gene match: 2. The CDR3 has 12 residues. CDR3 region: CSVVLAGYEQYF. The CDR3 DNA reads as TGCAGCGTTGTGCTAGCGGGGTACGAGCAGTACTTC.

The chain links TRBV4-1 to TRBJ1-1; D possibly corresponds to TRBD1 (5 bases). The CDR3 runs 15 residues. Trimming removed 0 bases from V and 3 bases from J, with 11 bases in between. Germline lookup yields CDR1 MGHRA and CDR2 YSYEKL. As DNA, the CDR3 is TGCGCCAGCAGCCAAGACTGGGGGGTGGACACTGAAGCTTTCTTT. This gives the protein CASSQDWGVDTEAFF.

This chain uses TRBV6-1 with TRBJ1-2, with unresolved D. The CDR3 has 12 residues. CDR1 is MNHNS and CDR2 is SASEGT in the germline V gene. The V and J ends lost 6 bases and 8 bases respectively, with 13 bases between them. This CDR3 is CASRVGDLGYTF. The CDR3 DNA reads TGTGCCAGCAGGGTCGGAGACTTGGGCTACACCTTC.

This clone was detected only a few times. The V gene is TRBV4-3, the J gene TRBJ1-3, with D perhaps matching TRBD1 (6 bases). V gave up 1 base and J gave up 0 bases, with 13 bases separating them. CDR1 LGHNA and CDR2 YSLEER come from the germline V gene. This CDR3 has 17 residues. The CDR3: CASSQGSGVLSGNTIYF. As DNA, the CDR3 is TGCGCCAGCAGCCAAGGTTCAGGGGTCCTCTCTGGAAACACCATATATTTT.

The chain combines TRBV11-2 with TRBJ2-5; the match to TRBD2 covers 11 bases. The CDR3 contains 13 residues. Germline V gene sequence: CDR1 SGHAT, CDR2 FQNNGV. Trimming at V came to 6 bases and at J to 11 bases, leaving 8 bases not matched to a gene. The CDR3 protein is CASSHLGLAVQYF. CDR3 DNA: TGTGCCAGCAGTCATCTGGGACTAGCGGTTCAGTACTTC. Full variable domain (outside the CDR3, taken from reference TRBV11-2 and TRBJ2-5): EAGVAQSPRYKIIEKRQSVAFWCNPISGHATLYWYQQILGQGPKLLIQFQNNGVVDDSQLPKDRFSAERLKGVDSTLKIQPAKLEDSAVYLCASSHLGLAVQYFGPGTRLLVL.